These 28 T cell receptor beta chains originate from one sample sequenced in a study of human T cells and chemical hapten exposure. Via MiXCR, TCRdb re-called the RACE reads, giving one row per CDR3 protein. In the table there are 79,000 or so distinct CDR3 sequences, 30% to 35% of which are singletons. Time point in this sample: patch test 1, 2 weeks after DPC sensitization. Treatment given: therapeutic diphenylcyclopropenone sensitization with weekly scalp DPC. The sequences come from whole blood, collected in connection with sensitization to the hapten diphenylcyclopropenone (DPC). Receptors were obtained from a man aged 35 to 55 with alopecia areata. Some clones in this sample may be carry-over from other donors' samples.

This chain links TRBV9 with TRBJ2-1, with 14 bases identical to TRBD2. Germline CDR1 and CDR2: SGDLS and YYNGEE. V shed 4 bases, J shed 8 bases, and the junction held 5 bases outside the gene matches. The CDR3 is made up of 15 amino acids. The CDR3 spells CASSPTSGRVDEQFF. CDR3 bases: TGTGCCAGCAGCCCGACTAGCGGGAGGGTTGATGAGCAGTTCTTC.

A few counts support this clonotype. The chain uses TRBV28 and TRBJ2-1; 7 nucleotides align to TRBD1. Per the germline V gene, CDR1 is MDHEN and CDR2 is SYDVKM. The CDR3 contains 13 residues. V lost 7 bases and J lost 3; bases outside the gene matches: 3. The CDR3, as DNA: TGTGCCAGCATCCGGGACAGCTACAATGAGCAGTTCTTC. Translated, it gives CASIRDSYNEQFF.

The chain joins TRBV7-9 to TRBJ2-3; D is unclear. Trimming removed 4 bases from V and 6 bases from J, with 5 bases in between. Germline CDR1 reads SEHNR; CDR2 reads FQNEAQ (reference sequence). CDR3 size: 11 residues. In DNA form, the CDR3 reads TGTGCCAGCAGCTCCAAGGATACGCAGTATTTT. Translating it yields CASSSKDTQYF.

The table lists this clonotype with a few counts. The J gene is TRBJ2-7, the V gene TRBV7-9; 9 bases map to TRBD2. Germline loops: CDR1 SEHNR, CDR2 FQNEAQ (reference sequence). The CDR3 covers 14 residues. V lost 5 bases, J lost 2 bases, and 4 bases stayed unmatched. The chain's CDR3 is CASSLSSGAYEQYF. The CDR3, as DNA: TGTGCCAGCAGCCTCTCTAGCGGGGCCTACGAGCAGTACTTC.

This clonotype came up a few times. The rearrangement links TRBV3-1 to TRBJ1-1, with D perhaps matching TRBD1 (5 bases). This CDR3 has 13 amino acids. Trimming pared 5 bases from V and 4 bases from J, leaving 11 bases between. Germline CDR1 reads LGHDT; CDR2 reads YNNKEL (reference sequence). The CDR3 sequence is CASSSSRATEAFF. The DNA for the CDR3 is TGTGCCAGCAGCTCGAGCAGGGCCACTGAAGCTTTCTTT.

The chain joins TRBV7-2 to TRBJ2-1; D is unresolved. Germline assignment: CDR1 SGHTA and CDR2 FQGNSA. V was pared by 2 bases and J by 2 bases, with 16 bases between. The length of the CDR3 is 17 residues. This chain's CDR3 is CASSLSLPGQAYNEQFF. The CDR3, as DNA: TGTGCCAGCAGCTTAAGCCTTCCGGGTCAGGCCTACAATGAGCAGTTCTTC.

This clonotype was seen only a few times. This sequence joins TRBV9 and TRBJ2-7; D not certain. From germline, CDR1 is SGDLS and CDR2 YYNGEE. Deletions cut 0 bases from V and 13 bases from J, with 17 bases between. The CDR3 covers 13 residues. The CDR3 DNA reads TGTGCCAGCAGCGTAGAGGGCCGGTCCAACCAATACTTC. This translates into CASSVEGRSNQYF.

The V gene is TRBV4-2, the J gene TRBJ2-7; 12 positions match TRBD2. Losses at the gene ends were 0 bases for V and 7 bases for J; bases not matched to a gene: 10. Germline lookup yields CDR1 LGHNA and CDR2 YNFKEQ. The CDR3 is 17 amino acids. CDR3 sequence (DNA): TGTGCCAGCAGCCAAGATCGTAAGGGACTAGCGGGTAGAGAGCAGTACTTC. Amino acids: CASSQDRKGLAGREQYF.

This sequence joins TRBV6-4 and TRBJ1-1; D gene ambiguous. The CDR3 runs 13 residues. Germline-derived CDR1 and CDR2 are MRHNA and SNTAGT. The V and J ends lost 6 bases and 4 bases respectively, with 12 bases between them. CDR3 nucleotides: TGTGCCAGCAGGGAGACATTAACCACTGAAGCTTTCTTT. Protein product: CASRETLTTEAFF.

This clonotype has a handful of counts. The V gene is TRBV7-9, the J gene TRBJ2-5; D tentatively reads TRBD1 or TRBD2 (5 bases each). Per the germline V gene, CDR1 is SEHNR and CDR2 is FQNEAQ (reference sequence). This CDR3 spans 13 amino acids. Trimming removed 4 bases at V and 4 bases at J, with 10 bases between. CDR3 sequence: CASSSTGGETQYF. CDR3 coding DNA: TGTGCCAGCAGCTCCACAGGAGGAGAGACCCAGTACTTC.

The chain has TRBV28 and TRBJ1-6; TRBD1 might be the D (6 bases). Trimming took 6 bases from V and 6 from J, leaving 21 bases between them. Germline CDR1 and CDR2: MDHEN and SYDVKM. This CDR3 spans 17 amino acids. CDR3 sequence (DNA): TGTGCCAGCAGCTTGGGGCAACAGGGTACGCTTAATTCACCCCTCCACTTT. Protein product: CASSLGQQGTLNSPLHF.

The rearrangement links TRBV5-5 to TRBJ2-7; the D gene is possibly TRBD2 (5 bases). This CDR3 is built from 15 residues. Germline V gene data show CDR1 as SGHKS and CDR2 as YYEKEE (reference sequence). With 0 bases removed from V and 5 bases from J, the gap between germline ends came to 15 bases. The CDR3 loop is CASSLDRGAVNEQYF. The CDR3 bases are TGTGCCAGCAGCTTGGATAGAGGAGCGGTAAACGAGCAGTACTTC.

The rearrangement links TRBV25-1 to TRBJ2-7; D may match TRBD1 or TRBD2 (6 bases each). CDR3 size: 13 residues. Looked up from germline, CDR1 is MGHDK and CDR2 is SYGVNS. The V end was cut by 3 bases, the J end by 5 bases, with 11 bases between. CDR3 sequence (DNA): TGTGCCAGCAGTGATATAGGGGGGAACGAGCAGTACTTC. Amino acid sequence: CASSDIGGNEQYF.

The V and J genes are TRBV12-3 or TRBV12-4 and TRBJ2-7; 12 nucleotides line up with TRBD1. The junction had 6 bases not matched to a gene; V was cut back by 5 bases and J by 7 bases. This CDR3 is built from 14 residues. As DNA, the CDR3 is TGTGCCAGCAGTCCCGGGACAGGGGGCCGGGAGCAGTACTTC. Amino acid sequence: CASSPGTGGREQYF.

This clonotype has just a few counts. The chain joins TRBV29-1 to TRBJ2-7; a weak D match, TRBD1 (6 bases). CDR1 and CDR2 (germline): SQVTM, ANQGSEA. Trimming stripped 6 bases from V and 5 bases from J, with 17 bases between. CDR3 size: 13 residues. The CDR3 loop is CSVRDNRVHEQYF. The DNA of the CDR3 is TGCAGCGTGAGGGACAACAGGGTCCACGAGCAGTACTTC.

The chain has TRBV20-1 and TRBJ2-7; a possible D gene is TRBD1 (5 bases). Germline CDR1 and CDR2: DFQATT and SNEGSKA (reference sequence). Trimming stripped 4 bases from V and 3 bases from J, with 19 bases between. The CDR3 loop spans 15 amino acids. CDR3 sequence: CSAKPGQYRGYEQYF. In DNA form, the CDR3 reads TGCAGTGCTAAGCCAGGGCAGTATCGAGGCTACGAGCAGTACTTC.

This chain links TRBV28 with TRBJ1-4; D uncertain. Trimming removed 6 bases at V and 4 bases at J, with 15 bases between. Germline V gene data show CDR1 as MDHEN and CDR2 as SYDVKM. The CDR3 is 15 amino acids. The CDR3 loop is CASRLDDTDNEKLFF. Written as DNA, the CDR3 is TGTGCCAGCAGATTAGACGATACCGATAATGAAAAACTGTTTTTT.

The chain links TRBV5-1 to TRBJ2-3, with 11 nucleotides matching TRBD2. The V gene's germline CDR1 is SGHRS and CDR2 YFSETQ. This CDR3 comprises 18 residues. Trimming at V came to 1 base and at J to 3 bases, leaving 10 bases not matched to a gene. CDR3 sequence reads: CASSLYTSGRMGTDTQYF. The CDR3, as DNA: TGCGCCAGCAGCTTGTATACTAGCGGGAGAATGGGGACAGATACGCAGTATTTT.

This clonotype has more than one count but fewer than ten. V gene TRBV2 combines with J gene TRBJ2-3; TRBD1 matches at 10 bases. V dropped 6 bases and J dropped 4; count of bases not matched to a gene: 4. The CDR3 totals 14 residues. Germline CDR1 is SNHLY and CDR2 is FYNNEI. CDR3 residues: CASSETGGPDTQYF. The CDR3 coding sequence is TGTGCCAGCAGCGAGACAGGGGGCCCAGATACGCAGTATTTT.

The sample holds a few counts of this clonotype. In DNA form, the CDR3 reads TGTGCCAGCACCGAGAACGGGGTCAATCAGCCCCAGCATTTT. Amino acids: CASTENGVNQPQHF. The chain has TRBV5-5 and TRBJ1-5; no clear D gene. The CDR3 extends over 14 amino acids. Trimming cost V 6 bases and J 3 bases, with 13 bases left between them. In germline, CDR1 is SGHKS, CDR2 YYEKEE (reference sequence).

This rearrangement joins TRBV6-6 to TRBJ1-2; TRBD1 is a possible D gene (6 bases). V was trimmed by 7 bases and J by 7 bases, leaving 19 bases between them. The length of the CDR3 is 14 residues. From germline, CDR1 is MNHNY and CDR2 SVGAGI (reference sequence). The CDR3 region is CASTQGGQLAGYTF. CDR3 sequence (DNA): TGTGCCAGCACCCAAGGGGGACAACTGGCTGGCTACACCTTC.

CDR3 in DNA: TGTGCCAGCAGCTTAGTCCCGGGAGCGGACAATGAGCAGTTCTTC. Protein sequence: CASSLVPGADNEQFF. The rearrangement uses TRBV11-2 and TRBJ2-1, with D possibly TRBD2 on 6 matching bases. V dropped 1 base and J dropped 5 bases, with 12 bases sitting between them. The CDR3 is 15 residues long. Germline loops: CDR1 SGHAT, CDR2 FQNNGV.

The chain employs TRBV4-2 and TRBJ1-1; D is undetermined. The V end lost 7 bases, the J end lost 5 bases, and 11 bases lay between the germline ends. The CDR3 consists of 12 residues. Per germline, CDR1 LGHNA and CDR2 YNFKEQ. DNA for the CDR3: TGTGCCAGCACACGACCGGGAACTGAAGCTTTCTTT. The encoded protein is CASTRPGTEAFF.

This clonotype was detected a few times. V usage is TRBV29-1 and J usage is TRBJ2-1, with 14 bases fitting TRBD2. V shed 0 bases and J 6 bases; nucleotides not matched to a gene: 1. The germline gives CDR1 SQVTM, CDR2 ANQGSEA. There are 15 residues in the CDR3. DNA of the CDR3: TGCAGCGTTGAAGAGGGACTAGCGGGAGCCAATGAGCAGTTCTTC. This translates into CSVEEGLAGANEQFF.

This chain joins TRBV5-1 and TRBJ2-7; D perhaps matches TRBD1 (6 bases). Between the trimmed V and J ends, which lost 4 bases and 1 base, there was a span of 9 bases. The CDR3 consists of 13 residues. Looked up from germline, CDR1 is SGHRS and CDR2 is YFSETQ. CDR3 in DNA: TGCGCCAGCAGCCGGGACACATCCTACGAGCAGTACTTC. Amino acid sequence: CASSRDTSYEQYF.

In this sample, this clonotype turned up a few times. The chain employs TRBV7-2 and TRBJ2-1; TRBD2 matches 8 bases. With 0 bases clipped from V and 4 bases from J, the junction kept 2 bases outside the gene matches. Germline V gene data show CDR1 as SGHTA and CDR2 as FQGNSA. The CDR3 is made up of 15 amino acids. CDR3 region: CASSLASGIYNEQFF. The CDR3 nucleotides read TGTGCCAGCAGCTTAGCTAGCGGGATTTACAATGAGCAGTTCTTC.

The V gene is TRBV28, the J gene TRBJ2-7; 10 bases are shared with TRBD1. J was trimmed by 5 bases and V by 2 bases; bases with no gene match: 6. Germline V gene data show CDR1 as MDHEN and CDR2 as SYDVKM. The CDR3 is 15 residues long. The DNA for the CDR3 is TGTGCCAGCAGTTTAATCGGGACAGGGGACCACGAGCAGTACTTC. Translating it yields CASSLIGTGDHEQYF.

The rearrangement joins TRBV28 to TRBJ2-2, with D perhaps given as TRBD1 or TRBD2 (5 bases each). The CDR3 loop spans 16 amino acids. CDR1 and CDR2 from the germline V gene are MDHEN and SYDVKM. Trimming cost V 8 bases and J 9 bases, with 25 bases left between them. The CDR3 region is CASLSRDPARLWELFF. In DNA form, the CDR3 reads TGTGCCAGCCTCAGCCGGGACCCCGCGCGTCTGTGGGAGCTGTTTTTT.